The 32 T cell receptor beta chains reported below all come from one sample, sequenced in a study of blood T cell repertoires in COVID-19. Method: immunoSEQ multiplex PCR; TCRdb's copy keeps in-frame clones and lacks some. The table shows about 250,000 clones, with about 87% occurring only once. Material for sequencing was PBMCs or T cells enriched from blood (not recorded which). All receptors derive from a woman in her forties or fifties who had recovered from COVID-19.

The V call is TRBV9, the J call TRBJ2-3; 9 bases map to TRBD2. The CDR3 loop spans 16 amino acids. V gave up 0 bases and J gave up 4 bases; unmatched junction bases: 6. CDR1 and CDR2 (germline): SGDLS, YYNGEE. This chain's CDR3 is CASSVDYGGRADTQYF. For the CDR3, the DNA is TGTGCCAGCAGCGTAGATTACGGCGGGAGGGCAGATACGCAGTATTTT.

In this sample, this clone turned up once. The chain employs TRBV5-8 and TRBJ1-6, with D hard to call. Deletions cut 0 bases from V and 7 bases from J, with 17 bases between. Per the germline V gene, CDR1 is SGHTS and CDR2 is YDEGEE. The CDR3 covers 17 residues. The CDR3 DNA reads TGTGCCAGCAGCTTGGGACATATCGGAGGTGGGAATTCACCCCTCCACTTT. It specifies CASSLGHIGGGNSPLHF.

DNA of the CDR3: TGTGCCTGGAGCTCCGGACAGGGGCGAAACGAGCAGTACTTC. Translating gives CAWSSGQGRNEQYF. The V call is TRBV30, the J call TRBJ2-7, with 9 positions matching TRBD1. V shed 3 bases, J shed 5 bases, and the junction held 8 bases outside the gene matches. The CDR3 contains 14 residues. The germline gives CDR1 GTSNPN, CDR2 SVGIG (reference sequence).

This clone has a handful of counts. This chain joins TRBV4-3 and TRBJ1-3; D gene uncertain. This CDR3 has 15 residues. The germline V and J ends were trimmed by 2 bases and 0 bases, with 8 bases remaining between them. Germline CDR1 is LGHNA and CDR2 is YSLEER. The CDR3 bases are TGCGCCAGCAGCCAAACAGTGTTCTCTGGAAACACCATATATTTT. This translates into CASSQTVFSGNTIYF.

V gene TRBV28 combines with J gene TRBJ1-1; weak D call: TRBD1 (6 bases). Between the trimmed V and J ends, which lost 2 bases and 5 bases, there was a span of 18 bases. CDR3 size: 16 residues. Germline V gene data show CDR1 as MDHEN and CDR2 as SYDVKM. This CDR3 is CASSLSGDRRGTEAFF. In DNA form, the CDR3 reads TGTGCCAGCAGTTTAAGCGGTGACAGGCGAGGGACTGAAGCTTTCTTT. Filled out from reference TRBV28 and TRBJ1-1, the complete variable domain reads DVKVTQSSRYLVKRTGEKVFLECVQDMDHENMFWYRQDPGLGLRLIYFSYDVKMKEKGDIPEGYSVSREKKERFSLILESASTNQTSMYLCASSLSGDRRGTEAFFGQGTRLTVV.

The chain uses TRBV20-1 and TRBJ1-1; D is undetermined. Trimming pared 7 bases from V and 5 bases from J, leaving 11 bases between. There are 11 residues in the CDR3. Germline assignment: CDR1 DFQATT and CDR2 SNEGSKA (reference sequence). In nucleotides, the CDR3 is TGCAGTGTACCGGGGATTACTGAAGCTTTCTTT. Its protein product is CSVPGITEAFF.

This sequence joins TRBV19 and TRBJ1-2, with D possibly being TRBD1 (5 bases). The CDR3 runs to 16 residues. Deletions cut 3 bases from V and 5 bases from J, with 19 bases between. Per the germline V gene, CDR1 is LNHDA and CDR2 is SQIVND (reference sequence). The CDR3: CASSIIADRKGYGYTF. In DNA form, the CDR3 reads TGTGCCAGTAGTATCATTGCCGACCGTAAGGGGTATGGCTACACCTTC.

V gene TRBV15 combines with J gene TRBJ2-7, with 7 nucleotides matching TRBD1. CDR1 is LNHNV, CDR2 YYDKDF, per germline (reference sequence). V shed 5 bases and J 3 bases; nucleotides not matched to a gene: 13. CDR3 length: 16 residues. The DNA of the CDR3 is TGTGCCACCAGCGGGTACGGGACAGCTTATAGCTACGAGCAGTACTTC. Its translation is CATSGYGTAYSYEQYF.

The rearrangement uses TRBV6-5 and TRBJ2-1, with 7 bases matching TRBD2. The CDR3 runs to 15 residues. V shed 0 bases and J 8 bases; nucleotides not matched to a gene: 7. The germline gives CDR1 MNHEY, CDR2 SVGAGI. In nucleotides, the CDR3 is TGTGCCAGCAGTTACTCGGCCAGGGCGGGGGATGAGCAGTTCTTC. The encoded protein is CASSYSARAGDEQFF.

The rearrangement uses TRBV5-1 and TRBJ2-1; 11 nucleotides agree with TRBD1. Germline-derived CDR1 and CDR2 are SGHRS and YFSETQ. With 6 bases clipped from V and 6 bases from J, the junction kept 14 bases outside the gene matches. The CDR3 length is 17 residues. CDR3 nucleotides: TGCGCCAGCACCGGGACAGGGGGTTCCCTAACAGGCAATGAGCAGTTCTTC. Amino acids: CASTGTGGSLTGNEQFF.

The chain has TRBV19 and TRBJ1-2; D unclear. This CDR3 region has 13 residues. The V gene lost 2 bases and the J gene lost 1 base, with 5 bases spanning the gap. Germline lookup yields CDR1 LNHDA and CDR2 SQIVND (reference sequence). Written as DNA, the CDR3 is TGTGCCAGTAGTATACGGGATAACTATGGCTACACCTTC. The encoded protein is CASSIRDNYGYTF.

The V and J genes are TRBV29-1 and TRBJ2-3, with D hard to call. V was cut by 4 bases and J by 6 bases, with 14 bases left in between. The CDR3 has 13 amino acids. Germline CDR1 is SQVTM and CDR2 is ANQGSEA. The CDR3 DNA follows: TGCAGCGTTGTAGGCAGGTTGTCGGATACGCAGTATTTT. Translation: CSVVGRLSDTQYF.

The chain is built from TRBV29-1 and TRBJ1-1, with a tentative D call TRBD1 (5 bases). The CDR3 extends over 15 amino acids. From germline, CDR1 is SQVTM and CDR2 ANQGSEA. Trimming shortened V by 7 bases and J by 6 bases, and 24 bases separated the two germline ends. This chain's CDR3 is CSAPLFRAGGSEAFF. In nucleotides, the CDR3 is TGCAGCGCGCCCCTCTTTCGGGCCGGGGGGTCTGAAGCTTTCTTT.

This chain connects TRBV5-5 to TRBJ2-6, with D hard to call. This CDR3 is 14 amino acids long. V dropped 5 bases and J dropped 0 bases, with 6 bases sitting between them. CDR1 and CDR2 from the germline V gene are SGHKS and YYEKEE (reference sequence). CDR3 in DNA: TGTGCCAGCAGTGCAGTCTCTGGGGCCAACGTCCTGACTTTC. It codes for CASSAVSGANVLTF.

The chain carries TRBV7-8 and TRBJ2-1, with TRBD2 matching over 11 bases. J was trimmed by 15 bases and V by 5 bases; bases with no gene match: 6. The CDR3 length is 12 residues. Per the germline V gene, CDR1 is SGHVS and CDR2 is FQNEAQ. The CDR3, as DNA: TGTGCCAGCAGCCAAACTAGCGGGAGCCCGTTCTTC. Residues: CASSQTSGSPFF. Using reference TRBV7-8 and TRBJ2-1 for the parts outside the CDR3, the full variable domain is GAGVSQSPRYKVAKRGQDVALRCDPISGHVSLFWYQQALGQGPEFLTYFQNEAQLDKSGLPSDRFFAERPEGSVSTLKIQRTQQEDSAVYLCASSQTSGSPFFGPGTRLTVL.

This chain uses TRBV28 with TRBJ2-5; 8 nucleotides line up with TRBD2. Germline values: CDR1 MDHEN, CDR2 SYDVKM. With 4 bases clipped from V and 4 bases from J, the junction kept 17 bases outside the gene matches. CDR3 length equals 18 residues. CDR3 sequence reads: CASSSYRVREGRGETQYF. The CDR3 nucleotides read TGTGCCAGCAGTTCCTACAGGGTACGGGAGGGCCGGGGAGAGACCCAGTACTTC.

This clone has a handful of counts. CDR3 coding DNA: TGTGCCAGCAGCTTACGGCAAGGACTAGCGGTATACGAGCAGTACTTC. Protein sequence: CASSLRQGLAVYEQYF. The gene calls are TRBV5-6 and TRBJ2-7, with 10 bases fitting TRBD2. The CDR3 sequence is 16 residues long. The V and J ends lost 2 bases and 4 bases, in that order; junction bases with no gene match: 9. Germline assignment: CDR1 SGHDT and CDR2 YYEEEE.

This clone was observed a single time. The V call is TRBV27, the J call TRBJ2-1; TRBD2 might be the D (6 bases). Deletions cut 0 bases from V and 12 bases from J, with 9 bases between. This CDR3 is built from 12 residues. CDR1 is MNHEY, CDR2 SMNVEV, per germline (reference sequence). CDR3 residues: CASSLSGSLQFF. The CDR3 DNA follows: TGTGCCAGCAGTTTATCCGGGAGCCTGCAGTTCTTC.

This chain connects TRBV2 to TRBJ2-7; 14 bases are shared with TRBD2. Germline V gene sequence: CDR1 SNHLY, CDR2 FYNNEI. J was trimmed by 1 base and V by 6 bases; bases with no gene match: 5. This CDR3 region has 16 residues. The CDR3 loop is CASSGGTSGSSYEQYF. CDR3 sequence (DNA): TGTGCCAGCAGCGGAGGGACTAGCGGGAGTTCCTACGAGCAGTACTTC.

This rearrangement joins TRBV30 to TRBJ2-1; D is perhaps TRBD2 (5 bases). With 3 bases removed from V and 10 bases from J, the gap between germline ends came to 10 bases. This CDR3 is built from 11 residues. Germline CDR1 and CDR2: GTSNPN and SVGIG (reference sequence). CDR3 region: CAWSSGEEQFF. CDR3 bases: TGTGCCTGGAGCTCCGGGGAGGAGCAGTTCTTC.

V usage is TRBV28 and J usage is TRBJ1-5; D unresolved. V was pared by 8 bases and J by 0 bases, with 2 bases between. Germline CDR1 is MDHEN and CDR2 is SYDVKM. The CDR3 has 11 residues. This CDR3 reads CASHSNQPQHF. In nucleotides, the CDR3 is TGTGCCAGCCATAGCAATCAGCCCCAGCATTTT.

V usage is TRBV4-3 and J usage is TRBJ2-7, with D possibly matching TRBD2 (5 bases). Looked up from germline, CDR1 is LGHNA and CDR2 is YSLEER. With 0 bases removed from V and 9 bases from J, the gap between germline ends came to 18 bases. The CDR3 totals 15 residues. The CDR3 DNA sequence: TGCGCCAGCAGCCAAGAGGTTAAGGGCCTGGGGAGGCAGTACTTC. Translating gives CASSQEVKGLGRQYF.

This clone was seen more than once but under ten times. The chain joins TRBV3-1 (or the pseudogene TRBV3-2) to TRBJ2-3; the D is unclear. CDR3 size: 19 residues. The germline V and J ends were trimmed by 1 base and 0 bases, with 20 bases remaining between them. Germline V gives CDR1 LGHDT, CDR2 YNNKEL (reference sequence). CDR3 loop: CASSQAGALAAKSTDTQYF. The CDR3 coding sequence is TGTGCCAGCAGCCAAGCCGGCGCTTTGGCGGCCAAAAGCACAGATACGCAGTATTTT.

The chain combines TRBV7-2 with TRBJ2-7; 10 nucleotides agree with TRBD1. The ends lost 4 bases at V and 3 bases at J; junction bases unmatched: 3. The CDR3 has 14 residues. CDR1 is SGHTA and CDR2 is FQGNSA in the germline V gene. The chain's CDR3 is CASSWGTGVYEQYF. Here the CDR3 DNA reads TGTGCCAGCAGCTGGGGGACAGGGGTCTACGAGCAGTACTTC.

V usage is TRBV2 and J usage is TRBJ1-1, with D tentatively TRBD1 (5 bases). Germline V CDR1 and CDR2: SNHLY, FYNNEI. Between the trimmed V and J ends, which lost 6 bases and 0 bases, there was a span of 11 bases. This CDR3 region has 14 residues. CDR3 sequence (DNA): TGTGCCAGCAGCGGGGGGGGGATGAACACTGAAGCTTTCTTT. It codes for CASSGGGMNTEAFF. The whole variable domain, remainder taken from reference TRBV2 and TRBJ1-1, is EPEVTQTPSHQVTQMGQEVILRCVPISNHLYFYWYRQILGQKVEFLVSFYNNEISEKSEIFDDQFSVERPDGSNFTLKIRSTKLEDSAMYFCASSGGGMNTEAFFGQGTRLTVV.

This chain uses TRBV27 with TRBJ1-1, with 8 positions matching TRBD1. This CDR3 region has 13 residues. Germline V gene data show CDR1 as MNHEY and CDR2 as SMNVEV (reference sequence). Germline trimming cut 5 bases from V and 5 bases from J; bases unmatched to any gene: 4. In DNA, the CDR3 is TGTGCCAGCAGTGTGGACAGGGATACTGAAGCTTTCTTT. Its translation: CASSVDRDTEAFF.

DNA for the CDR3: TGTGCCAGCAGCTCTTCGACCGGGGTTACTGAGCAGTTCTTC. Protein: CASSSSTGVTEQFF. The chain links TRBV11-2 to TRBJ2-1; possible D gene TRBD2, 5 bases. This CDR3 comprises 14 residues. From germline, CDR1 is SGHAT and CDR2 FQNNGV. The V gene lost 4 bases and the J gene lost 9 bases, with 16 bases spanning the gap. The full variable domain, rest sourced from reference TRBV11-2 and TRBJ2-1, is EAGVAQSPRYKIIEKRQSVAFWCNPISGHATLYWYQQILGQGPKLLIQFQNNGVVDDSQLPKDRFSAERLKGVDSTLKIQPAKLEDSAVYLCASSSSTGVTEQFFGPGTRLTVL.

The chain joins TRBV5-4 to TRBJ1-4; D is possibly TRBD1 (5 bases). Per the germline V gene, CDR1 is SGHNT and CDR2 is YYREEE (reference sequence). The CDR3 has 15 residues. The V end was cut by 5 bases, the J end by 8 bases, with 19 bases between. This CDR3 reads CASSFGARSGEKLFF. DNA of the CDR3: TGTGCCAGCAGTTTTGGGGCCAGGTCGGGCGAAAAACTGTTTTTT.

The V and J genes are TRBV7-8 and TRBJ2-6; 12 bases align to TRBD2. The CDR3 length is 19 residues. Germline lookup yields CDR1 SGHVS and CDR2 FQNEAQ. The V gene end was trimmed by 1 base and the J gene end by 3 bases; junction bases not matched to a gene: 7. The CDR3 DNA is TGTGCCAGCAGCTTAGTGACTAGCGGGAGTACGATTGGGGCCAACGTCCTGACTTTC. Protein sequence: CASSLVTSGSTIGANVLTF.

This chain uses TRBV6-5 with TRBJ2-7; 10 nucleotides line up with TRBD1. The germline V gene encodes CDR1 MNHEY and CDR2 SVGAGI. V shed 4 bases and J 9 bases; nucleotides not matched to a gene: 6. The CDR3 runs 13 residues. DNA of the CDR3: TGTGCCAGCAGTTCCCCCGGGGACAGGGGGCAGTACTTC. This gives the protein CASSSPGDRGQYF.

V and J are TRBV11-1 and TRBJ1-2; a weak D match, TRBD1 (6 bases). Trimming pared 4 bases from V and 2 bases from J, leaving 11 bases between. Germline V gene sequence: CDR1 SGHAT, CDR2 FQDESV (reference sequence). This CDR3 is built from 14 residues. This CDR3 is CASSYQTGNYGYTF. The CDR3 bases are TGTGCCAGCAGCTATCAAACAGGGAACTATGGCTACACCTTC. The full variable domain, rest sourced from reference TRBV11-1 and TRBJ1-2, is EAEVAQSPRYKITEKSQAVAFWCDPISGHATLYWYRQILGQGPELLVQFQDESVVDDSQLPKDRFSAERLKGVDSTLKIQPAELGDSAMYLCASSYQTGNYGYTFGSGTRLTVV.

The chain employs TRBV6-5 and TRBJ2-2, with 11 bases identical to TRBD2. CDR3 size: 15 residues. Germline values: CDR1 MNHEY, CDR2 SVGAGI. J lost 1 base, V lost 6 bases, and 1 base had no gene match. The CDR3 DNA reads TGTGCCAGCAGGGGGACTAGCGGGAACACCGGGGAGCTGTTTTTT. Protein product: CASRGTSGNTGELFF.